This TCR beta chain emerged from a study of CD8+ T cells in alopecia areata. Study background: Treated patients received oral tofacitinib, 5 to 10 mg twice daily. Whole-study results and caveats: Unlike in mice, where it was clearer, TCR sharing across patients was less clear, possibly HLA-related.

Regarding this clone: Its antigen is not identified.

Extraction and reverse transcription of RNA yielded cDNA as the sequencing template. Using immunoSEQ multiplex PCR, the repertoire was profiled, and TCRdb retains in-frame clones only, with some absent. Of about 190,000 clones in the sample, 60% were seen once. V shed 1 base and J shed 5 bases, with 14 bases lying between them. Germline CDR1 SGHNT, CDR2 YENEEA. The CDR3 spans 15 residues. Indicated treatment: oral pan-JAK inhibitor, 5-10 mg twice daily. Sequences were derived from CD4+ T cells sorted from blood, sampled at week 24, from a patient treated with tofacitinib. This TCR derives from a human donor with alopecia areata. The rearrangement joins TRBV11-3 to TRBJ1-1, with TRBD1 as a possible D gene (5 bases). The CDR3 sequence is CASSLGDGAGTEAFF. CDR3 in DNA: TGTGCCAGCAGCTTAGGGGATGGGGCGGGGACTGAAGCTTTCTTT.